These 24 T cell receptor beta chains share one sample of origin, sequenced in a study of post-analysis software for immune sequencing data. General study findings and limits: A handful of TRBV segments appeared more often in patients than in controls, and TRBV5-6, TRBV5-1 and TRBV20-1 were among these.

TCR beta libraries were prepared from cDNA with unique molecular identifiers. A single record per CDR3 protein comes from TCRdb applying MiXCR to the PCR reads. The sample lists 820,000 or so distinct CDR3 sequences, roughly 58% occurring once. Their antigen targets remain unknown. Sequenced: blood. The receptors were sampled from a girl between 5 and 17 years old with multiple sclerosis.

V and J are TRBV11-2 and TRBJ2-1, with D possibly TRBD2 on 6 matching bases. Germline values: CDR1 SGHAT, CDR2 FQNNGV. The CDR3 loop spans 16 amino acids. Trimming removed 1 base at V and 4 bases at J, with 14 bases between. As DNA, the CDR3 is TGTGCCAGCAGCTTAGGCAGACTAGGGAGGTACAATGAGCAGTTCTTC. Residues: CASSLGRLGRYNEQFF.

The chain combines TRBV18 with TRBJ2-4; D is undetermined. The DNA end is a closer match to TRBJ2-7, so the J assignment may be wrong. CDR1 and CDR2 (germline): KGHSH, LQKENI. This CDR3 region has 15 residues. Here the CDR3 reads CASSPDSVRTYEQYF. The CDR3 region has the DNA TGTGCCAGCTCACCAGATTCGGTGCGCACCTACGAGCAGTACTTC.

This chain connects TRBV7-8 to TRBJ2-1; possibly TRBD2 for D (6 bases). In germline, CDR1 is SGHVS, CDR2 FQNEAQ. The ends were cut back, 8 bases at V and 10 bases at J, with 18 bases in the middle. There are 13 residues in the CDR3. CDR3 loop: CASVDGFGGEQFF. In DNA, the CDR3 is TGTGCCAGCGTAGACGGGTTTGGGGGGGAGCAGTTCTTC.

The chain couples TRBV6-6 to TRBJ2-1, with D hard to call. The V end lost 6 bases, the J end lost 4 bases, and 19 bases lay between the germline ends. This CDR3 has 16 amino acids. Germline V gene sequence: CDR1 MNHNY, CDR2 SVGAGI (reference sequence). The CDR3 coding sequence is TGTGCCAGCAGAACAACGGGCGTGGTGGGATACAATGAGCAGTTCTTC. Translating gives CASRTTGVVGYNEQFF.

This clonotype was recorded a few times. The genes are TRBV12-3 or TRBV12-4 and TRBJ2-7, with 7 bases lining up with TRBD1. The trim removed 4 bases at V and 5 bases at J, leaving 5 bases unmatched. The CDR3 contains 13 residues. CDR3 loop: CASSWQGVHEQYF. As DNA, the CDR3 is TGTGCCAGCAGTTGGCAGGGGGTACACGAGCAGTACTTC.

The chain has TRBV12-3 or TRBV12-4 and TRBJ2-7; 10 nucleotides agree with TRBD1. The V gene end was trimmed by 3 bases and the J gene end by 0 bases; junction bases not matched to a gene: 5. This CDR3 has 16 residues. Here the CDR3 DNA reads TGTGCCAGCAGTTTCCCGAGGACAGGGGGCTCCTACGAGCAGTACTTC. Translating it yields CASSFPRTGGSYEQYF.

This rearrangement joins TRBV6-1 to TRBJ2-1; possible D gene TRBD2, 6 bases. Germline V lookup: CDR1 MNHNS, CDR2 SASEGT. V was pared by 5 bases and J by 4 bases, with 30 bases between. The CDR3 totals 20 residues. The CDR3 sequence is CASSPSPGPTISGPYNEQFF. The CDR3 DNA reads as TGTGCCAGCAGTCCATCGCCAGGACCGACCATAAGCGGGCCTTACAATGAGCAGTTCTTC.

The chain is built from TRBV3-1 and TRBJ1-6; possible D gene TRBD1, 5 bases. The germline V gene encodes CDR1 LGHDT and CDR2 YNNKEL (reference sequence). V was clipped by 4 bases and J by 10 bases, with 11 bases between them. CDR3 length equals 13 residues. CDR3 DNA: TGTGCCAGCAGCCCATCGACAGAGTCACCCCTCCACTTT. Protein sequence: CASSPSTESPLHF.

There are a few counts of this clonotype. The chain links TRBV14 to TRBJ2-5; D possibly matches TRBD1 or TRBD2 (5 bases each). The J call is doubtful: the DNA matches TRBJ2-7 better. This CDR3 is built from 16 residues. Per the germline V gene, CDR1 is SGHDN and CDR2 is FVKESK. The CDR3 spells CASSQDHPGRAHEQYF. CDR3 bases: TGTGCCAGCAGCCAAGATCACCCGGGACGAGCCCACGAGCAGTACTTC.

The V gene is TRBV5-1, the J gene TRBJ2-1; 13 bases fit TRBD2. The ends lost 0 bases at V and 5 bases at J; junction bases unmatched: 14. The CDR3 has 20 amino acids. From germline, CDR1 is SGHRS and CDR2 YFSETQ. CDR3 nucleotides: TGCGCCAGCAGCTTGGTACCGACTAGCGGGGGGACCTTCTTAGACAATGAGCAGTTCTTC. Translated: CASSLVPTSGGTFLDNEQFF.

The chain uses TRBV5-1 and TRBJ2-1; 12 bases match TRBD1. Trimming at V came to 4 bases and at J to 9 bases, leaving 5 bases not matched to a gene. This CDR3 is 14 amino acids long. Germline lookup yields CDR1 SGHRS and CDR2 YFSETQ. The CDR3 DNA reads TGCGCCAGCAGCCCCGGGACAGGGGGCAGTGAGCAGTTCTTC. The encoded protein is CASSPGTGGSEQFF. Using reference TRBV5-1 and TRBJ2-1 for the parts outside the CDR3, the full variable domain is KAGVTQTPRYLIKTRGQQVTLSCSPISGHRSVSWYQQTPGQGLQFLFEYFSETQRNKGNFPGRFSGRQFSNSRSEMNVSTLELGDSALYLCASSPGTGGSEQFFGPGTRLTVL.

A few counts support this clonotype. The chain employs TRBV27 and TRBJ2-4; TRBD2 agrees at 12 bases. The DNA end is more similar to TRBJ2-5, so the J call may be wrong. The CDR3 is 17 amino acids. The germline V gene encodes CDR1 MNHEY and CDR2 SMNVEV (reference sequence). CDR3 in amino acids: CASSSLWTSGAQETQYF. The CDR3 nucleotides are TGTGCCAGCAGTTCTCTATGGACTAGCGGGGCTCAAGAGACCCAGTACTTC.

CDR3 DNA sequence: TGCAGTGCTAGGGCGACAGGGACCAATCAGCCCCAGCATTTT. This gives the protein CSARATGTNQPQHF. V usage is TRBV20-1 and J usage is TRBJ1-5; TRBD1 agrees at 7 bases. Per the germline V gene, CDR1 is DFQATT and CDR2 is SNEGSKA (reference sequence). The CDR3 contains 14 residues. V lost 3 bases, J lost 3 bases, and 5 bases stayed unmatched.

The chain uses TRBV12-3 or TRBV12-4 and TRBJ1-2; D remains unclear. The CDR3 spans 11 residues. V dropped 5 bases and J dropped 7 bases, with 8 bases sitting between them. CDR3 loop: CASSPAVGYTF. CDR3 DNA: TGTGCCAGCAGTCCGGCGGTTGGCTACACCTTC.

V is TRBV25-1 and J is TRBJ2-5; 9 bases map to TRBD1. The J call is in doubt because the DNA end fits TRBJ2-7 better. Germline V gene lookup returns CDR1 MGHDK and CDR2 SYGVNS. This CDR3 has 16 amino acids. The CDR3 sequence is CASIDPKGDRVYEQYF. The DNA of the CDR3 is TGTGCCAGCATTGACCCTAAGGGGGACAGGGTATACGAGCAGTACTTC.

This clonotype was seen a handful of times. The V and J genes are TRBV7-3 and TRBJ2-1; possibly TRBD1 or TRBD2 for D (5 bases each). Trimming removed 0 bases from V and 7 bases from J, with 10 bases in between. The CDR3 spans 14 residues. CDR1 is SGHTA, CDR2 FQGTGA, per germline. The CDR3: CASSLTQGGNEQFF. CDR3 nucleotides: TGTGCCAGCAGCTTAACGCAGGGCGGGAATGAGCAGTTCTTC.

This chain links TRBV27 with TRBJ2-1; 8 positions match TRBD2. Germline trimming cut 5 bases from V and 8 bases from J; bases unmatched to any gene: 8. The CDR3 has 14 residues. Germline values: CDR1 MNHEY, CDR2 SMNVEV (reference sequence). CDR3 DNA sequence: TGTGCCAGCAGTGCGGGACTAGGGATCGATGAGCAGTTCTTC. It codes for CASSAGLGIDEQFF.

V and J are TRBV29-1 and TRBJ2-3; 8 bases fit TRBD2. Germline CDR1 reads SQVTM; CDR2 reads ANQGSEA. CDR3 length: 13 amino acids. The V segment lost 7 bases and the J segment 5 bases; nucleotides outside the gene matches: 8. The CDR3 nucleotides read TGCAGCGCCCCCCGGGAGGGGGGAGATACGCAGTATTTT. It yields the protein CSAPREGGDTQYF.

This clonotype was counted only a few times. This rearrangement joins TRBV7-8 to TRBJ2-5, with a weak D call TRBD1 (6 bases). Germline V lookup: CDR1 SGHVS, CDR2 FQNEAQ. V was pared by 4 bases and J by 3 bases, with 15 bases between. This CDR3 is 15 amino acids long. In DNA, the CDR3 is TGTGCCAGCAGCTATCCCGGGACACCCAAAGAGACCCAGTACTTC. Its protein product is CASSYPGTPKETQYF.

This clonotype was seen more than once but under ten times. The rearrangement joins TRBV10-3 to TRBJ1-2; unclear D gene. This CDR3 region has 13 residues. Germline-derived CDR1 and CDR2 are ENHRY and SYGVKD. V was shortened by 3 bases and J by 10 bases, with 15 bases between the two germline ends. The CDR3 DNA reads as TGTGCCATCAGTGACGGCGGACCGCGGCCCTACACCTTC. Translated: CAISDGGPRPYTF.

This clonotype was picked up a small number of times. J is TRBJ2-4 and V is TRBV5-1, with a tentative D call TRBD2 (7 bases). The J call is doubtful: the DNA matches TRBJ2-7 better. Germline V gives CDR1 SGHRS, CDR2 YFSETQ. This CDR3 spans 15 amino acids. As DNA, the CDR3 is TGCGCCAGCAGCTCGGGGGGCAGCTATCGTCACGAGCAGTACTTC. This gives the protein CASSSGGSYRHEQYF.

The chain carries TRBV5-6 and TRBJ1-4, with D unclear. CDR3 length equals 15 residues. Per the germline V gene, CDR1 is SGHDT and CDR2 is YYEEEE. Trimming took off 0 bases at V and 4 bases at J, with 10 bases between the two ends. CDR3: CASSLGVSSNEKLFF. The CDR3 DNA sequence: TGTGCCAGCAGCTTGGGCGTTTCGAGTAATGAAAAACTGTTTTTT.

The sample holds a few counts of this clonotype. The J gene is TRBJ2-1, the V gene TRBV20-1; 7 bases line up with TRBD2. The CDR3 consists of 11 residues. Germline CDR1 is DFQATT and CDR2 is SNEGSKA (reference sequence). The J segment lost 10 bases and the V segment lost 3 bases, leaving 3 bases of the junction unmatched. The CDR3: CSARGAGEQFF. The CDR3 coding sequence is TGCAGTGCTAGGGGAGCGGGGGAGCAGTTCTTC.

This chain links TRBV7-3 with TRBJ2-1; the match to TRBD1 covers 8 bases. Germline CDR1 is SGHTA and CDR2 is FQGTGA. The CDR3 has 14 amino acids. J lost 5 bases, V lost 1 base, and 1 base had no gene match. The CDR3 bases are TGTGCCAGCAGCTTAATGGGACAGGACAATGAGCAGTTCTTC. It encodes CASSLMGQDNEQFF.